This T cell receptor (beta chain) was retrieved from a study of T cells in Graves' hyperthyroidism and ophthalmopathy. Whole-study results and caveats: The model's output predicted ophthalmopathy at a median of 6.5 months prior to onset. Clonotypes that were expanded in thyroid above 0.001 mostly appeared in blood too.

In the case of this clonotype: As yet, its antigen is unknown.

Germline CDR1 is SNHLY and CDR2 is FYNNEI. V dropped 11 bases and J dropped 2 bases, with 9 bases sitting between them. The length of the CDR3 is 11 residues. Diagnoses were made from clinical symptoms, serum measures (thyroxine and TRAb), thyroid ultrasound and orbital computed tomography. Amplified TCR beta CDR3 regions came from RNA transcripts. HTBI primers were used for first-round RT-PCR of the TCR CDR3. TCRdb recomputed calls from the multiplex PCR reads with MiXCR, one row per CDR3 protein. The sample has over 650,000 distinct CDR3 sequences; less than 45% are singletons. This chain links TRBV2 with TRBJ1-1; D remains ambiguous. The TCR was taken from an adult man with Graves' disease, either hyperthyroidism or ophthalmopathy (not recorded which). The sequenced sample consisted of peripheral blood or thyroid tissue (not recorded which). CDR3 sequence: CAWSRNTEAFF. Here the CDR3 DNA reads TGTGCCTGGAGTCGAAACACTGAAGCTTTCTTT.